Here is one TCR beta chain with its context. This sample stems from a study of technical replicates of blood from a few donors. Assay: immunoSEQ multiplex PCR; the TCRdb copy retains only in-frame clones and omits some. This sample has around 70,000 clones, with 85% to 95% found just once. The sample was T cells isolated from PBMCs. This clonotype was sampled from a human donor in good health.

The CDR3 DNA is TGTGCCAGCAGTCCAGGGCTGAACACTGAAGCTTTCTTT. Translated, it gives CASSPGLNTEAFF. V gene TRBV6-5 combines with J gene TRBJ1-1; maybe TRBD1 (5 bases). The V end lost 5 bases, the J end lost 0 bases, and 7 bases lay between the germline ends. CDR1 is MNHEY, CDR2 SVGAGI, per germline. This CDR3 has 13 residues.